Presented here are 4 T cell receptor beta chains from one specimen sequenced in a study of OX40 agonist ivuxolimab in advanced cancers. The method was immunoSEQ multiplex PCR; TCRdb's version includes in-frame clones alone and lacks a portion of them. The table lists tens of thousands of clones, more than 75% of them singletons. Source: CD4+ or CD8+ T cells sorted from blood, taken in a trial of the OX40 agonist ivuxolimab. The receptors stem from an adult with an advanced solid tumor such as melanoma, head and neck, liver or kidney cancer.

J is TRBJ2-1 and V is TRBV30; 15 positions agree with TRBD2. The germline V gene has CDR1 GTSNPN and CDR2 SVGIG (reference sequence). This CDR3 contains 23 residues. CDR3 loop: CAKPSGRTPSGTSGGSSYNEQFF. For the CDR3, the DNA is TGTGCAAAACCAAGTGGTCGGACACCATCCGGGACTAGCGGGGGGAGCTCCTACAATGAGCAGTTCTTC.

The chain carries TRBV30 and TRBJ2-5, with no clear D. V was shortened by 2 bases and J by 2 bases, with 6 bases between the two germline ends. The germline gives CDR1 GTSNPN, CDR2 SVGIG (reference sequence). The CDR3 runs 12 residues. DNA of the CDR3: TGTGCCTGGAGTACTCAGCAAGAGACCCAGTACTTC. Protein product: CAWSTQQETQYF.

The V and J genes are TRBV5-1 and TRBJ2-1; the D is unclear. The CDR3 is made up of 13 amino acids. V was clipped by 1 base and J by 14 bases, with 16 bases between them. Germline CDR1 is SGHRS and CDR2 is YFSETQ. DNA of the CDR3: TGCGCCAGCAGCTTGCGCTACGAGACATTCGAGTTCTTC. This sequence encodes CASSLRYETFEFF.

This clone was detected only a few times. The chain combines TRBV14 with TRBJ1-1; D is uncertain. CDR3 length: 13 amino acids. Germline-derived CDR1 and CDR2 are SGHDN and FVKESK. The V gene lost 4 bases and the J gene lost 5 bases, with 11 bases spanning the gap. CDR3 sequence: CASSPIPETEAFF. The CDR3 DNA sequence: TGTGCCAGCAGCCCCATTCCGGAAACTGAAGCTTTCTTT.